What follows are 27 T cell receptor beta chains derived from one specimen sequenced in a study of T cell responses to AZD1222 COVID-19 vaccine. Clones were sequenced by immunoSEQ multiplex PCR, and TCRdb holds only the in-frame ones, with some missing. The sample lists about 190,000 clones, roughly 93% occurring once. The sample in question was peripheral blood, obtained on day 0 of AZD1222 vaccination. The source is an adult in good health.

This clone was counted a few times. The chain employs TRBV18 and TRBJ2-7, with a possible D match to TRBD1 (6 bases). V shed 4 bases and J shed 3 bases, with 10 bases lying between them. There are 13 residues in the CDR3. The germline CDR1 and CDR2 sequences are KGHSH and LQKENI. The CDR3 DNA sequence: TGTGCCAGCTCACAGGGACAAGTCTACGAGCAGTACTTC. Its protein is CASSQGQVYEQYF.

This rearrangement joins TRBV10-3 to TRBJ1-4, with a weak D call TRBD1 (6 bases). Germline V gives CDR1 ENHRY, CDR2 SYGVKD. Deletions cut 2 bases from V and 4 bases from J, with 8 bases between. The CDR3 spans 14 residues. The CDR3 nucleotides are TGTGCCATCAGTGAGGACAGGCGTAATGAAAAACTGTTTTTT. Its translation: CAISEDRRNEKLFF.

CDR3 sequence reads: CASTQGGNGYTF. CDR3 bases: TGTGCCAGCACCCAAGGGGGAAATGGCTACACCTTC. The genes are TRBV2 and TRBJ1-2; a possible D gene is TRBD1 (6 bases). Trimming left V 7 bases short and J 6 bases short, with 12 bases between. CDR3 length: 12 amino acids. The germline V gene has CDR1 SNHLY and CDR2 FYNNEI.

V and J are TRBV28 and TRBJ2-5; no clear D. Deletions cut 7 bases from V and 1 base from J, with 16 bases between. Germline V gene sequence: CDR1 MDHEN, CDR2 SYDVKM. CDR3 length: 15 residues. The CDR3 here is CASTSIVTPQETQYF. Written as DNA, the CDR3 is TGTGCCAGCACTTCCATAGTCACACCCCAAGAGACCCAGTACTTC. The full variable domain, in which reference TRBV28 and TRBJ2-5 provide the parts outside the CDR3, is DVKVTQSSRYLVKRTGEKVFLECVQDMDHENMFWYRQDPGLGLRLIYFSYDVKMKEKGDIPEGYSVSREKKERFSLILESASTNQTSMYLCASTSIVTPQETQYFGPGTRLLVL.

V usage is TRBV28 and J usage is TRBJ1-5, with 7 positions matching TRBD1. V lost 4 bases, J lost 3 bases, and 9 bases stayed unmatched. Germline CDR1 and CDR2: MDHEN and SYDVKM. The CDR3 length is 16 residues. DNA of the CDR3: TGTGCCAGCAGTTGGGGACAGAGGGGCTCCAATCAGCCCCAGCATTTT. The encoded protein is CASSWGQRGSNQPQHF. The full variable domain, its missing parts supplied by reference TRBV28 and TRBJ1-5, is DVKVTQSSRYLVKRTGEKVFLECVQDMDHENMFWYRQDPGLGLRLIYFSYDVKMKEKGDIPEGYSVSREKKERFSLILESASTNQTSMYLCASSWGQRGSNQPQHFGDGTRLSIL.

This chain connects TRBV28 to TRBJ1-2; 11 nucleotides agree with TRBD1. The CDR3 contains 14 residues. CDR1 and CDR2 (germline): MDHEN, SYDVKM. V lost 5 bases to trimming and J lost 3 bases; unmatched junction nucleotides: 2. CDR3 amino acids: CASSLGQGDYGYTF. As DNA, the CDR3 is TGTGCCAGCAGTCTGGGACAGGGGGACTATGGCTACACCTTC.

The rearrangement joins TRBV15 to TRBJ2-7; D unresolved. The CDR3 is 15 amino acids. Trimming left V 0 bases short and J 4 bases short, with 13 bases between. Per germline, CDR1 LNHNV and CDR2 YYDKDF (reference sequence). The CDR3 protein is CATSRDLSGLYEQYF. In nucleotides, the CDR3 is TGTGCCACCAGCAGAGATCTTTCCGGGCTTTACGAGCAGTACTTC.

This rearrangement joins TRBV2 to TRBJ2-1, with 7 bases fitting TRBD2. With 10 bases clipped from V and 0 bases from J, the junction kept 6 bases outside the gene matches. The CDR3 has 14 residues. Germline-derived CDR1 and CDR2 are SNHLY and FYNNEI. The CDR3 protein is CATLAVRSYNEQFF. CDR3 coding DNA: TGTGCCACCCTAGCGGTACGCTCCTACAATGAGCAGTTCTTC.

CDR3 coding DNA: TGCAGCGTTTACACTCAGGGCTACACCTTC. Protein: CSVYTQGYTF. The chain joins TRBV29-1 to TRBJ1-2; D remains ambiguous. Germline V lookup: CDR1 SQVTM, CDR2 ANQGSEA. This CDR3 has 10 residues. Trimming removed 5 bases from V and 8 bases from J, with 9 bases in between.

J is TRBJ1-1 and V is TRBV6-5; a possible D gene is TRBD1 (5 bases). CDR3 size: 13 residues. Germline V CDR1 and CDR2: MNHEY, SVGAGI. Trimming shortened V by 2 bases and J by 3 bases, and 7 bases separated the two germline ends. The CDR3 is CASSYTGDTEAFF. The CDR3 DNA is TGTGCCAGCAGTTACACGGGGGACACTGAAGCTTTCTTT.

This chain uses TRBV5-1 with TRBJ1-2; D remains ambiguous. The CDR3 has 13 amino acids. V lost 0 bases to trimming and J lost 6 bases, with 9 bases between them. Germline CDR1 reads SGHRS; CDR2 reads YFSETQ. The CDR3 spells CASSLDESHGYTF. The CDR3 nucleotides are TGCGCCAGCAGCTTGGATGAGAGCCATGGCTACACCTTC.

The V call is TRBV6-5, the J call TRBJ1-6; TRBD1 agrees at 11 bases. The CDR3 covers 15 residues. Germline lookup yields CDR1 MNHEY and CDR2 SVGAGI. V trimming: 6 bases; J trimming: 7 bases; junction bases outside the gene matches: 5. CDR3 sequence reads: CASSQGQGANSPLHF. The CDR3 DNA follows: TGTGCCAGCAGCCAAGGACAGGGGGCAAATTCACCCCTCCACTTT.

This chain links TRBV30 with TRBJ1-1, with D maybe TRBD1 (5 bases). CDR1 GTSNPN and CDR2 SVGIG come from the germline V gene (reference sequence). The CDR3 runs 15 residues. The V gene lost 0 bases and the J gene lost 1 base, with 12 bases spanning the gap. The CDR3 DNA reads TGTGCCTGGAGTGTACAAGGGGTGAGGAACACTGAAGCTTTCTTT. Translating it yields CAWSVQGVRNTEAFF.

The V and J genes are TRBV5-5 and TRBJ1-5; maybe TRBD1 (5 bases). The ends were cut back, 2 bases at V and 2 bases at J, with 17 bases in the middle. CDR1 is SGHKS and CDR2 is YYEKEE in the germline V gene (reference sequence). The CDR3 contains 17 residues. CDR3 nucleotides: TGTGCCAGCAGCTTAGCCCAGGGTCGGGTGGGCAATCAGCCCCAGCATTTT. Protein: CASSLAQGRVGNQPQHF.

The CDR3 loop reads CASSLGTYNQPQHF. CDR3 DNA sequence: TGTGCCAGCAGCTTAGGGACTTACAATCAGCCCCAGCATTTT. This chain joins TRBV7-9 and TRBJ1-5; D ambiguous. CDR3 length equals 14 residues. Trimming shortened V by 1 base and J by 3 bases, and 7 bases separated the two germline ends. Germline assignment: CDR1 SEHNR and CDR2 FQNEAQ (reference sequence).

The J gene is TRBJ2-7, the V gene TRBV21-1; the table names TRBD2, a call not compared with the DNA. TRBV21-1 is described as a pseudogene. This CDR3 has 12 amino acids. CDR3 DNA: TGTGCCAGCGACGAGAGGGTCTACGAGCAGTACTTC. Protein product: CASDERVYEQYF.

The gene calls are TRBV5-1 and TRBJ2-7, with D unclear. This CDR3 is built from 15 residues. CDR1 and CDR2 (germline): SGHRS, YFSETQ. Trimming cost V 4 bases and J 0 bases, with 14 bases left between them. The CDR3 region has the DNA TGCGCCAGCAGCCCCCGAGGCCAGAGCTCCTACGAGCAGTACTTC. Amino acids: CASSPRGQSSYEQYF.

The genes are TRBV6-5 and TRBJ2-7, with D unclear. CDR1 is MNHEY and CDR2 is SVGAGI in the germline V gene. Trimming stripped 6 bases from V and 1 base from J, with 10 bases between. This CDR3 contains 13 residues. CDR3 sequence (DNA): TGTGCCAGCAGGAAGGACGGGTCCTACGAGCAGTACTTC. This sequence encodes CASRKDGSYEQYF.

CDR3 DNA: TGCAGCGTTGAGGGGGCCACCTACGAGCAGTACTTC. It codes for CSVEGATYEQYF. V usage is TRBV29-1 and J usage is TRBJ2-7; TRBD1 might be the D (6 bases). The CDR3 has 12 amino acids. Trimming removed 3 bases at V and 2 bases at J, with 8 bases between. The germline CDR1 and CDR2 sequences are SQVTM and ANQGSEA.

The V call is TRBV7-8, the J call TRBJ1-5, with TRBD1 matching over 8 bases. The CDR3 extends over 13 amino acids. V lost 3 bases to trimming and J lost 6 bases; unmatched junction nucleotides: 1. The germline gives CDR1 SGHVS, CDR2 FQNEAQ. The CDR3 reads CASSLDRVQPQHF. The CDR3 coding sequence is TGTGCCAGCAGCTTGGACAGGGTTCAGCCCCAGCATTTT. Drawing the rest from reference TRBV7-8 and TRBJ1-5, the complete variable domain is GAGVSQSPRYKVAKRGQDVALRCDPISGHVSLFWYQQALGQGPEFLTYFQNEAQLDKSGLPSDRFFAERPEGSVSTLKIQRTQQEDSAVYLCASSLDRVQPQHFGDGTRLSIL.

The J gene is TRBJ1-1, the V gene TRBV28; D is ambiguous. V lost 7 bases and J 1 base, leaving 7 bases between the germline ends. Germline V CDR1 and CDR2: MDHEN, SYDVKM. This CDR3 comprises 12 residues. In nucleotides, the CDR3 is TGTGCCAGCATTCCCGGGAACACTGAAGCTTTCTTT. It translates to CASIPGNTEAFF. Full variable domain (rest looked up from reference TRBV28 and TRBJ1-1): DVKVTQSSRYLVKRTGEKVFLECVQDMDHENMFWYRQDPGLGLRLIYFSYDVKMKEKGDIPEGYSVSREKKERFSLILESASTNQTSMYLCASIPGNTEAFFGQGTRLTVV.

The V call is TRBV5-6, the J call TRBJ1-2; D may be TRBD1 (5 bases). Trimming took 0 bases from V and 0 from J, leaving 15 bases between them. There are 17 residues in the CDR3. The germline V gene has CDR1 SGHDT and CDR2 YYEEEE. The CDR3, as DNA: TGTGCCAGCAGCTTGGTTTCCTTACAGGTCCCTAACTATGGCTACACCTTC. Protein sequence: CASSLVSLQVPNYGYTF.

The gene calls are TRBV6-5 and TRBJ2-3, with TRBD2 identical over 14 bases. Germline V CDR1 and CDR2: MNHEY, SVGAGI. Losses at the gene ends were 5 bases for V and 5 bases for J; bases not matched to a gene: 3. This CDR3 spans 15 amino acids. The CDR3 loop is CASSIGLAGGDTQYF. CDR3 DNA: TGTGCCAGCAGTATAGGACTAGCGGGAGGAGATACGCAGTATTTT.

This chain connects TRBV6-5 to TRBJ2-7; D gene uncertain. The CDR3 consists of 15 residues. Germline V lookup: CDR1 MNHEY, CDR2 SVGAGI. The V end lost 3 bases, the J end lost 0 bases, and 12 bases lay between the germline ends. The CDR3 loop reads CASSYGRSISYEQYF. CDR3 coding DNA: TGTGCCAGCAGTTATGGCCGTTCGATCTCCTACGAGCAGTACTTC.

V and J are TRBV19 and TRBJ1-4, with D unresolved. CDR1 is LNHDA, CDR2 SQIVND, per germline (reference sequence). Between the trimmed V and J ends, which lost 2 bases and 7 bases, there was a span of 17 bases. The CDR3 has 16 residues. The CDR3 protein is CASSILVRGGSEKLFF. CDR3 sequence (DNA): TGTGCCAGTAGTATACTTGTTCGGGGAGGCAGTGAAAAACTGTTTTTT.

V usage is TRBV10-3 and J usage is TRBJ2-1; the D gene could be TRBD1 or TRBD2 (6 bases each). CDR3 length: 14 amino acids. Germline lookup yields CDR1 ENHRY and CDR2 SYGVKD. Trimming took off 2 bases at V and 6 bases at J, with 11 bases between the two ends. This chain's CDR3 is CAISEGGGGNEQFF. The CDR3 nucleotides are TGTGCCATCAGTGAGGGAGGAGGGGGCAATGAGCAGTTCTTC.

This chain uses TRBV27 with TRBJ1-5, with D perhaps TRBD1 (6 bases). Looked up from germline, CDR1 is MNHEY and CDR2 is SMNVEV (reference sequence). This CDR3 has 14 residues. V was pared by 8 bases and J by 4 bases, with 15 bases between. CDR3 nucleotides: TGTGCCAGCGGATACAGGGCCCCTAATCAGCCCCAGCATTTT. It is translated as CASGYRAPNQPQHF.